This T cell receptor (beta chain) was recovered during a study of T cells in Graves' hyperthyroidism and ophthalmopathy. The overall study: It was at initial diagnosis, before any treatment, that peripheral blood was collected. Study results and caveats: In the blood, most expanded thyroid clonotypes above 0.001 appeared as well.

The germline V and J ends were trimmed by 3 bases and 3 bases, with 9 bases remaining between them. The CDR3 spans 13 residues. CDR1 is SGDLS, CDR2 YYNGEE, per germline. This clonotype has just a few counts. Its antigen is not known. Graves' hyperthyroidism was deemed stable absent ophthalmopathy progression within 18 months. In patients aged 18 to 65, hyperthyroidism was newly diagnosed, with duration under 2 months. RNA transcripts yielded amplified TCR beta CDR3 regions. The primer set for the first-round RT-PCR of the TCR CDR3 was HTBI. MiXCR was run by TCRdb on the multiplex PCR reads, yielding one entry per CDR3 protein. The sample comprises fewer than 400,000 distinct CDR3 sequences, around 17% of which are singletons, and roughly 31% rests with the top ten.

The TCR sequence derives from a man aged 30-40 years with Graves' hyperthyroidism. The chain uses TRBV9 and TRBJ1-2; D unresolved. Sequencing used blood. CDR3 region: CASSDEVDYGYTF. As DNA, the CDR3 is TGTGCCAGCAGCGATGAGGTCGACTATGGCTACACCTTC.